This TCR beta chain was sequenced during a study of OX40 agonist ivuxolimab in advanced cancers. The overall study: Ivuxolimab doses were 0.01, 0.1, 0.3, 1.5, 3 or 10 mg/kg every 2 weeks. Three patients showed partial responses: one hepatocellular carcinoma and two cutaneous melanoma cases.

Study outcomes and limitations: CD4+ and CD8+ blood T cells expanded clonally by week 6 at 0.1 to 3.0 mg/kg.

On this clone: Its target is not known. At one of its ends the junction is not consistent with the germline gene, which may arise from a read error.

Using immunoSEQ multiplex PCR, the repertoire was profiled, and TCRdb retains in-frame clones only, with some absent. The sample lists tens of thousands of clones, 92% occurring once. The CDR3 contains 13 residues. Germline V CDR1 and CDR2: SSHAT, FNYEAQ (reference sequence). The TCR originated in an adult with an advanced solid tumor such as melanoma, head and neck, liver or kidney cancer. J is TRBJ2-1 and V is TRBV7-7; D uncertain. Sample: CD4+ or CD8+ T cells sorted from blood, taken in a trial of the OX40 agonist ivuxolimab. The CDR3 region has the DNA TGTGCTAGCAGCCTAATAGGCGGTAATGAGCAGTTCTTC. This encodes CASSLIGGNEQFF.